This TCR beta chain was recovered during a study of blood T cell dynamics during melanoma immunotherapy. Libraries were prepared by immunoSEQ multiplex PCR; TCRdb keeps only in-frame clonotypes and omits some of them. Among about 8,200 clones, about 88% were seen once, and the ten largest hold approximately 2.2%. Deletions cut 0 bases from V and 3 bases from J, with 11 bases between. Germline CDR1 reads WNHNN; CDR2 reads SYGVQD (reference sequence). The CDR3 extends over 15 amino acids. Time point specified: week 3, after first cycle of checkpoint inhibitor. Blood was drawn before treatment and at week 3 after checkpoint blockade.

Sequenced here: blood, sampled from a patient treated with checkpoint blockade. The source of this sequence is a human donor with melanoma. The rearrangement uses TRBV10-1 and TRBJ1-1; TRBD1 might be the D (5 bases). This chain's CDR3 is CASSESGAGDTEAFF. The CDR3, as DNA: TGCGCCAGCAGTGAGTCGGGCGCGGGGGACACTGAAGCTTTCTTT.